What follows is one TCR beta chain and its context. Its cognate antigen is unknown. Clones were read by immunoSEQ multiplex PCR, and TCRdb kept only the in-frame ones, dropping some. The data show roughly 24,000 clones, roughly four fifths seen once. The entry originates in a study of vaccination effects on CD4 cells after COVID-19. Losses at the gene ends were 2 bases for V and 4 bases for J; bases not matched to a gene: 6. Germline V gives CDR1 ENHRY, CDR2 SYGVKD. The CDR3 is made up of 16 amino acids. Study-level findings and limits: By a late point after vaccination, infection- and vaccine-induced clones had shrunk markedly through clonal contraction.

Before any sequencing was done, the ViraFEST assay used viral peptide pools to expand antigen-specific CD4+ T cells. Subsequent to roughly 9 days of culture, CD4+ T cells were isolated. The person had a PCR-confirmed SARS-CoV-2 infection during March to December 2020. V usage is TRBV10-3 and J usage is TRBJ2-3, with 10 bases identical to TRBD2. This sequence originates from a human donor who had a prior SARS-CoV-2 infection. This specimen was CD4+ T cells from PBMCs cultured with SARS-CoV-2 spike peptides, taken before COVID-19 vaccination. Here the CDR3 reads CAISEGKRGGADTQYF. The DNA for the CDR3 is TGTGCCATCAGTGAGGGGAAGCGGGGGGGGGCAGATACGCAGTATTTT.